These 13 T cell receptor beta chains were sequenced from one sample in a study of blood T cell repertoires in COVID-19. Some clones are missing from TCRdb's copy, which holds only in-frame ones; the method was immunoSEQ multiplex PCR. The data show roughly 380,000 clones, with approximately 90% seen just once and 1.5% to 1.8% held by the top ten. Sequences were obtained from peripheral blood. The origin of the receptors is a woman aged 35 to 49 with COVID-19, enrolled during active disease.

The rearrangement links TRBV6-6 to TRBJ1-4; D ambiguous. V lost 10 bases to trimming and J lost 8 bases, with 20 bases between them. The germline gives CDR1 MNHNY, CDR2 SVGAGI (reference sequence). This CDR3 region has 14 residues. CDR3 nucleotide sequence: TGTGCCACGAAAACGCCCCTCACACGAGAAAAACTGTTTTTT. This sequence encodes CATKTPLTREKLFF.

The V call is TRBV28, the J call TRBJ1-5, with no clear D. Germline CDR1 MDHEN, CDR2 SYDVKM. The CDR3 is made up of 14 amino acids. Trimming cost V 2 bases and J 0 bases, with 5 bases left between them. The CDR3 sequence: CASSLIYSNQPQHF. The CDR3 nucleotides read TGTGCCAGCAGTTTAATCTATAGCAATCAGCCCCAGCATTTT.

The chain carries TRBV10-3 and TRBJ1-6; TRBD1 matches at 7 bases. Germline loops: CDR1 ENHRY, CDR2 SYGVKD. The ends lost 11 bases at V and 10 bases at J; junction bases unmatched: 11. The CDR3 is 13 residues long. The CDR3 loop reads CAARQGSESPLHF. The CDR3 DNA reads TGTGCCGCGAGACAGGGATCGGAGTCACCCCTCCACTTT.

The chain recombines TRBV5-1 with TRBJ1-1; D remains ambiguous. This CDR3 region has 14 residues. Per the germline V gene, CDR1 is SGHRS and CDR2 is YFSETQ. The V end was cut by 1 base, the J end by 5 bases, with 12 bases between. The chain's CDR3 is CASSLLGDSTEAFF. The CDR3 region has the DNA TGCGCCAGCAGCTTGCTCGGGGATAGTACTGAAGCTTTCTTT.

The rearrangement uses TRBV3-1 (or the pseudogene TRBV3-2) and TRBJ2-1, with a possible D match to TRBD1 (5 bases). Trimming took 1 base from V and 1 from J, leaving 8 bases between them. The CDR3 has 15 amino acids. The V gene's germline CDR1 is LGHDT and CDR2 YNNKEL (reference sequence). The CDR3 DNA is TGTGCCAGCAGCCAAGTCGCAGGGTCCTACAATGAGCAGTTCTTC. Translation: CASSQVAGSYNEQFF.

The J gene is TRBJ2-7, the V gene TRBV6-5; 7 bases are shared with TRBD1. J lost 0 bases, V lost 6 bases, and 5 bases had no gene match. CDR1 MNHEY and CDR2 SVGAGI come from the germline V gene. This CDR3 has 14 residues. For the CDR3, the DNA is TGTGCCAGCAGGAAGGGACAGAGCTCCTACGAGCAGTACTTC. It is translated as CASRKGQSSYEQYF.

This sequence joins TRBV7-2 and TRBJ1-2; maybe TRBD1 (6 bases). Trimming cost V 3 bases and J 4 bases, with 12 bases left between them. Looked up from germline, CDR1 is SGHTA and CDR2 is FQGNSA. The CDR3 loop spans 14 amino acids. CDR3 DNA: TGTGCCAGCAGCTTGGGGGGGCCCACCTATGGCTACACCTTC. Translation gives CASSLGGPTYGYTF.

The rearrangement joins TRBV27 to TRBJ2-1; 9 nucleotides align to TRBD2. Per the germline V gene, CDR1 is MNHEY and CDR2 is SMNVEV (reference sequence). J gave up 7 bases and V 0 bases, and 7 bases lay outside the gene matches. The CDR3 length is 16 residues. This CDR3 reads CASSLSAGGFRNEQFF. DNA of the CDR3: TGTGCCAGCAGTTTATCTGCGGGGGGGTTTAGGAATGAGCAGTTCTTC.

The rearrangement joins TRBV24-1 to TRBJ1-5; 8 bases are a match to TRBD1. The germline V gene has CDR1 KGHDR and CDR2 SFDVKD. With 8 bases clipped from V and 0 bases from J, the junction kept 17 bases outside the gene matches. This CDR3 is 19 amino acids long. In DNA, the CDR3 is TGTGCCACCACAAGTATGGTGGGGACAGGAATTTATAGCAATCAGCCCCAGCATTTT. Translating gives CATTSMVGTGIYSNQPQHF.

V and J are TRBV28 and TRBJ1-6, with 8 bases lining up with TRBD1. The V gene's germline CDR1 is MDHEN and CDR2 SYDVKM. The CDR3 consists of 13 residues. Unmatched junction bases numbered 10, after V lost 7 bases and J lost 14 bases. This chain's CDR3 is CASKGQVLVSLHF. For the CDR3, the DNA is TGTGCCAGCAAGGGACAGGTTTTAGTATCCCTCCACTTT.

The V and J genes are TRBV2 and TRBJ1-3, with 8 bases fitting TRBD1. The CDR3 runs to 16 residues. Germline V lookup: CDR1 SNHLY, CDR2 FYNNEI. V was clipped by 6 bases and J by 0 bases; unmatched bases: 7. As DNA, the CDR3 is TGTGCCAGCAGGCCAGGGGGCACAGTCTCTGGAAACACCATATATTTT. Amino acids: CASRPGGTVSGNTIYF. Variable domain in full (rest from reference TRBV2 and TRBJ1-3): EPEVTQTPSHQVTQMGQEVILRCVPISNHLYFYWYRQILGQKVEFLVSFYNNEISEKSEIFDDQFSVERPDGSNFTLKIRSTKLEDSAMYFCASRPGGTVSGNTIYFGEGSWLTVV.

The chain recombines TRBV29-1 with TRBJ2-5; no reliable D call. The germline CDR1 and CDR2 sequences are SQVTM and ANQGSEA. The CDR3 has 12 residues. V lost 6 bases to trimming and J lost 2 bases, with 10 bases between them. This CDR3 is CSVVSRQETQYF. In DNA, the CDR3 is TGCAGCGTCGTGTCCAGACAAGAGACCCAGTACTTC. Full variable domain (outside the CDR3, taken from reference TRBV29-1 and TRBJ2-5): SAVISQKPSRDICQRGTSLTIQCQVDSQVTMMFWYRQQPGQSLTLIATANQGSEATYESGFVIDKFPISRPNLTFSTLTVSNMSPEDSSIYLCSVVSRQETQYFGPGTRLLVL.

This chain connects TRBV6-2 or TRBV6-3 to TRBJ2-7; TRBD2 aligns across 7 bases. The CDR3 has 14 residues. Germline values: CDR1 MNHEY, CDR2 SVGEGT. V lost 0 bases and J lost 3; bases outside the gene matches: 2. CDR3 sequence: CASSYSSGNYEQYF. As DNA, the CDR3 is TGTGCCAGCAGTTACTCGAGCGGGAACTACGAGCAGTACTTC.